This T cell receptor beta chain was found in a study of T cells after yellow fever vaccination. Study as a whole: Preparation of fractions with low cell numbers was performed using SMART-Seq v4 Ultra Low Input.

TCRdb called the 5' RACE reads again in MiXCR, with one record for every CDR3 protein. Of fewer than 100,000 distinct CDR3 sequences listed, approximately 8.4% are singletons. This clonotype was detected only a few times. The TCR comes from a man younger than 35 who received the YFV17D yellow fever vaccine. The source was CD8+ T cells not binding an NS4B(214-222) dextramer, sorted from PBMCs, collected approximately 16 days after the first yellow fever vaccination.

The CDR3: CATSYIAGTGSNEQFF. Written as DNA, the CDR3 is TGTGCCACCAGCTATATAGCGGGGACGGGTAGCAATGAGCAGTTCTTC. The genes are TRBV15 and TRBJ2-1, with 8 positions matching TRBD2. The CDR3 consists of 16 residues. Germline loops: CDR1 LNHNV, CDR2 YYDKDF (reference sequence). Unmatched junction bases numbered 12, after V lost 5 bases and J lost 6 bases.